These T cell receptor beta chains were read from a single sample in a study of blood T cell repertoires in COVID-19. The table came from immunoSEQ multiplex PCR; TCRdb's copy has only in-frame clones and leaves some out. The table has tens of thousands of clones, over 80% seen once; the top ten hold 10%. Sequencing was carried out using peripheral blood. Every receptor here comes from a man under 40 with COVID-19, enrolled during active disease. CDR3s include the opening cysteine and the closing phenylalanine or tryptophan. The order of the fields is CDR3 length, D gene, J gene, V gene, clone size, CDR3 DNA, CDR3 protein. D genes are given only for firm matches. Clone sizes are given selectively: once, few, many, or a class where the clone is expanded.

14 NA TRBJ1-2 TRBV3-1/TRBV3-2 NA TGTGCCAGCAGCCCCGGGGGGCGCGGCTATGGCTACACCTTC CASSPGGRGYGYTF
14 NA TRBJ2-1 TRBV6-1 NA TGTGCCAGCAGTGAAGCCGGGGAAAGCAATGAGCAGTTCTTC CASSEAGESNEQFF
16 TRBD1 TRBJ1-1 TRBV28 NA TGTGCCAGCAGGCCAAGACAGGGCCTCAAGGGCACTGAAGCTTTCTTT CASRPRQGLKGTEAFF
14 TRBD2 TRBJ2-1 TRBV11-2 NA TGTGCCAGCAGCTTTACGGGAGGGCGAGGTGAGCAGTTCTTC CASSFTGGRGEQFF
17 NA TRBJ2-2 TRBV5-4 NA TGTGCCAGCAGCTTGGTTGGGCAGGGGCCTAACACCGGGGAGCTGTTTTTT CASSLVGQGPNTGELFF
15 TRBD1 TRBJ1-3 TRBV5-1 NA TGCGCCAGCAGCTTGGGACAGGGCACTGGAAACACCATATATTTT CASSLGQGTGNTIYF
15 NA TRBJ2-2 TRBV28 NA TGTGCCAGCAGCCTAACCCTACTAGCTCCCGGGGAGCTGTTTTTT CASSLTLLAPGELFF
15 TRBD1 TRBJ1-6 TRBV27 NA TGTGCCAGCAGTTTATTAAACAGGGGGAATTCACCCCTCCACTTT CASSLLNRGNSPLHF
11 NA TRBJ2-7 TRBV6-5 NA TGTGCCAGCAGTTCGACACTTCAGCAGTACTTC CASSSTLQQYF
14 TRBD2 TRBJ2-7 TRBV7-2 NA TGTGCCAGCAAGGGGACTAGCGGATCCTACGAGCAGTACTTC CASKGTSGSYEQYF
15 NA TRBJ1-4 TRBV5-1 once TGCGCCAGCAGCTTGGATCAATCAACTAATGAAAAACTGTTTTTT CASSLDQSTNEKLFF
14 NA TRBJ2-3 TRBV2 NA TGTGCCAGCAGCCCTCTCCTTGGCACAGATACGCAGTATTTT CASSPLLGTDTQYF
12 NA TRBJ1-2 TRBV29-1 few TGCAGCGTTGAAGAGGGGTCTAGCGGCTACACCTTC CSVEEGSSGYTF
16 TRBD1 TRBJ2-5 TRBV27 NA TGTGCCAGCAGCTTACAACCGGGACAGGGACAAGAGACCCAGTACTTC CASSLQPGQGQETQYF
16 NA TRBJ1-2 TRBV3-1/TRBV3-2 NA TGTGCCAGCAGCCAAGATTCCGGCAGGATTAACTATGGCTACACCTTC CASSQDSGRINYGYTF
14 TRBD1 TRBJ2-2 TRBV3-1/TRBV3-2 NA TGTGCCAGCAGCCCGGGACAGGCCAGGGGGGAGCTGTTTTTT CASSPGQARGELFF
16 TRBD1 TRBJ1-2 TRBV24-1 NA TGTGCCACCAGTGAATCTGCGGGACAGGGGGCCTATGGCTACACCTTC CATSESAGQGAYGYTF
15 TRBD1 TRBJ1-2 TRBV14 NA TGTGCCAGCAGCCAAGACAGGGGGAATAACTATGGCTACACCTTC CASSQDRGNNYGYTF
15 NA TRBJ1-5 TRBV18 NA TGTGCCAGCTCATCACTCGACAACGCCAATCAGCCCCAGCATTTT CASSSLDNANQPQHF
14 NA TRBJ1-1 TRBV6-5 NA TGTGCCAGCAGGACGACCAGACAGGATACTGAAGCTTTCTTT CASRTTRQDTEAFF
15 TRBD1 TRBJ2-3 TRBV24-1 NA TGTGCCACCAGTGAGGCCGGGACAGGGACAGGTACGCAGTATTTT CATSEAGTGTGTQYF
12 NA TRBJ2-1 TRBV6-5 NA TGTGCCAGCCAGGCTTCCTACAATGAGCAGTTCTTC CASQASYNEQFF
14 TRBD1 TRBJ1-2 TRBV27 NA TGTGCCAGCAGTTTAACGACAGGGGATCTTGGCTACACCTTC CASSLTTGDLGYTF
15 NA TRBJ1-1 TRBV6-5 NA TGTGCCAGCAGTTACTCTACAGGGACGAACACTGAAGCTTTCTTT CASSYSTGTNTEAFF
12 NA TRBJ2-1 TRBV11-2 NA TGTGCCAGCAGCTTAGTAGCCGATGAGCAGTTCTTC CASSLVADEQFF
14 NA TRBJ2-7 TRBV27 NA TGTGCCAGCAGTCAGGGACTCTCCTCGGACGAGCAGTACTTC CASSQGLSSDEQYF
12 TRBD1 TRBJ2-7 TRBV30 NA TGTGCCTGGGGGTTACAGGGGGTTAAGCAGTACTTC CAWGLQGVKQYF
14 TRBD1 TRBJ1-6 TRBV19 NA TGTGCCAGTAGTATAGACAGGGGGTACGCACCCCTCCACTTT CASSIDRGYAPLHF